Listed below are T cell receptor beta chains from one sample, sequenced in a study of blood T cell repertoires in COVID-19. Clones were sequenced by immunoSEQ multiplex PCR, and TCRdb holds only the in-frame ones, with some missing. Of 150,000 to 180,000 clones in the sample, roughly 80% were seen once. Sequenced: peripheral blood. All receptors derive from a woman aged 60-75 years with COVID-19, enrolled during active disease. Each CDR3 is given with its conserved first and last residue. The order of the fields is V gene, D gene, J gene, clone size, CDR3 protein, CDR3 DNA. The D gene is left open where the match is weak. Expanded clones are given a class, and other clones once, few, many or no size at all.

v_gene: TRBV14; d_gene: TRBD2; j_gene: TRBJ2-7; abundance: -; CDR3aa: CASSARLAGVGYEQYF; CDR3nt: TGTGCCAGCAGCGCACGACTAGCGGGAGTTGGGTACGAGCAGTACTTC
v_gene: TRBV2; d_gene: -; j_gene: TRBJ1-5; abundance: once; CDR3aa: CASSDRSNQPQHF; CDR3nt: TGTGCCAGCTCGGACAGAAGCAATCAGCCCCAGCATTTT
v_gene: TRBV6-5; d_gene: -; j_gene: TRBJ1-2; abundance: -; CDR3aa: CASSTGLFSGYTF; CDR3nt: TGTGCCAGCAGTACAGGTCTCTTTTCAGGCTACACCTTC
v_gene: TRBV27; d_gene: TRBD1; j_gene: TRBJ2-1; abundance: -; CDR3aa: CASSFKVGQGFGEQFF; CDR3nt: TGTGCCAGCAGTTTTAAGGTGGGACAGGGCTTTGGTGAGCAGTTCTTC
v_gene: TRBV7-9; d_gene: TRBD2; j_gene: TRBJ2-7; abundance: once; CDR3aa: CASSARMGGLASSYEQYF; CDR3nt: TGTGCCAGCAGCGCACGGATGGGGGGACTAGCGAGCTCCTACGAGCAGTACTTC
v_gene: TRBV10-3; d_gene: -; j_gene: TRBJ1-1; abundance: -; CDR3aa: CAISEQGYGTEAFF; CDR3nt: TGTGCCATCAGTGAGCAGGGCTACGGGACTGAAGCTTTCTTT
v_gene: TRBV6-6; d_gene: -; j_gene: TRBJ2-4; abundance: once; CDR3aa: CASSGIPLAKNIQYF; CDR3nt: TGTGCCAGCAGCGGGATCCCCCTAGCCAAAAACATTCAGTACTTC
v_gene: TRBV5-4; d_gene: -; j_gene: TRBJ1-2; abundance: -; CDR3aa: CASSQQGDKDYGYTF; CDR3nt: TGTGCCAGCAGTCAGCAGGGTGATAAGGACTATGGCTACACCTTC
v_gene: TRBV6-1; d_gene: TRBD1; j_gene: TRBJ1-2; abundance: few; CDR3aa: CASGDRGMNGYTF; CDR3nt: TGTGCCAGCGGTGACAGGGGGATGAATGGCTACACCTTC
v_gene: TRBV2; d_gene: TRBD1; j_gene: TRBJ1-2; abundance: few; CDR3aa: CASSRQGLNGYTF; CDR3nt: TGTGCCAGCAGTAGACAGGGGTTGAATGGCTACACCTTC
v_gene: TRBV18; d_gene: -; j_gene: TRBJ1-2; abundance: -; CDR3aa: CASSPTGLYGYTF; CDR3nt: TGTGCCAGCTCACCGACAGGTCTCTATGGCTACACCTTC
v_gene: TRBV19; d_gene: TRBD1; j_gene: TRBJ1-2; abundance: -; CDR3aa: CASSRGQGIYYGYTF; CDR3nt: TGTGCCAGTAGTAGAGGACAGGGAATTTACTATGGCTACACCTTC
v_gene: TRBV6-5; d_gene: -; j_gene: TRBJ1-6; abundance: -; CDR3aa: CASRPGTPTNSPLHF; CDR3nt: TGTGCCAGCAGGCCGGGGACACCGACGAATTCACCCCTCCACTTT
v_gene: TRBV7-2; d_gene: -; j_gene: TRBJ1-5; abundance: -; CDR3aa: CASSSQSVGGYSNQPQHF; CDR3nt: TGTGCCAGCAGCTCGCAGTCCGTGGGGGGTTATAGCAATCAGCCCCAGCATTTT
v_gene: TRBV7-9; d_gene: -; j_gene: TRBJ1-4; abundance: -; CDR3aa: CASSFSNKEKLFF; CDR3nt: TGTGCCAGCAGCTTTTCGAATAAGGAGAAACTGTTTTTT
v_gene: TRBV12-3/TRBV12-4; d_gene: -; j_gene: TRBJ1-1; abundance: -; CDR3aa: CASSLVRRTEAFF; CDR3nt: TGTGCCAGCAGTTTAGTTCGTCGCACTGAAGCTTTCTTT
v_gene: TRBV10-3; d_gene: -; j_gene: TRBJ1-5; abundance: -; CDR3aa: CAISDQGPQPQHF; CDR3nt: TGTGCCATCAGTGACCAGGGCCCTCAGCCCCAGCATTTT
v_gene: TRBV9; d_gene: TRBD2; j_gene: TRBJ2-5; abundance: -; CDR3aa: CASSGQVGTSGQETQYF; CDR3nt: TGTGCCAGCAGCGGTCAGGTCGGGACTAGCGGCCAAGAGACCCAGTACTTC
v_gene: TRBV5-4; d_gene: -; j_gene: TRBJ1-2; abundance: few; CDR3aa: CASSSPTGSGGYTF; CDR3nt: TGTGCCAGCAGCAGTCCTACAGGGTCCGGGGGCTACACCTTC
v_gene: TRBV29-1; d_gene: -; j_gene: TRBJ1-1; abundance: -; CDR3aa: CSVWAQLNTEAFF; CDR3nt: TGCAGCGTCTGGGCACAACTGAACACTGAAGCTTTCTTT
v_gene: TRBV19; d_gene: -; j_gene: TRBJ2-5; abundance: -; CDR3aa: CASSPLGRETQYF; CDR3nt: TGTGCCAGTAGTCCCTTGGGGAGGGAGACCCAGTACTTC
v_gene: TRBV6-4; d_gene: -; j_gene: TRBJ1-1; abundance: -; CDR3aa: CASSQDSLDTEAFF; CDR3nt: TGTGCCAGCAGTCAGGACAGCTTGGACACTGAAGCTTTCTTT
v_gene: TRBV7-9; d_gene: -; j_gene: TRBJ2-2; abundance: -; CDR3aa: CASSSQGGTETGELFF; CDR3nt: TGTGCCAGCAGCTCCCAGGGCGGGACAGAGACCGGGGAGCTGTTTTTT
v_gene: TRBV9; d_gene: TRBD1; j_gene: TRBJ1-5; abundance: -; CDR3aa: CASSSRGQTNQPQHF; CDR3nt: TGTGCCAGCAGTTCCCGGGGACAGACCAATCAGCCCCAGCATTTT
v_gene: TRBV29-1; d_gene: TRBD1; j_gene: TRBJ1-2; abundance: -; CDR3aa: CSVSTGGLSYGYTF; CDR3nt: TGCAGCGTATCCACAGGGGGCCTCAGCTATGGCTACACCTTC
v_gene: TRBV5-1; d_gene: -; j_gene: TRBJ1-5; abundance: -; CDR3aa: CASRSTSGDPNQPQHF; CDR3nt: TGCGCCAGCAGATCCACCTCAGGGGATCCCAATCAGCCCCAGCATTTT
v_gene: TRBV10-3; d_gene: TRBD1; j_gene: TRBJ1-5; abundance: -; CDR3aa: CAISGSGGDQPQHF; CDR3nt: TGTGCCATCAGTGGATCAGGGGGCGATCAGCCCCAGCATTTT
v_gene: TRBV13; d_gene: -; j_gene: TRBJ2-7; abundance: few; CDR3aa: CASSLAGGDYLYEQYF; CDR3nt: TGTGCCAGCAGCTTAGCCGGCGGAGACTACCTATACGAGCAGTACTTC
v_gene: TRBV9; d_gene: -; j_gene: TRBJ2-5; abundance: -; CDR3aa: CASSDPADQETQYF; CDR3nt: TGTGCCAGCAGCGACCCGGCGGATCAAGAGACCCAGTACTTC
v_gene: TRBV30; d_gene: -; j_gene: TRBJ2-5; abundance: -; CDR3aa: CAWSQGRETQYF; CDR3nt: TGTGCCTGGAGTCAGGGGCGAGAGACCCAGTACTTC
v_gene: TRBV5-4; d_gene: -; j_gene: TRBJ1-1; abundance: -; CDR3aa: CASGAVGGGTEAFF; CDR3nt: TGTGCCAGCGGGGCAGTGGGCGGGGGGACTGAAGCTTTCTTT
v_gene: TRBV4-2; d_gene: TRBD2; j_gene: TRBJ2-7; abundance: -; CDR3aa: CASSQDYSGTSYEQYF; CDR3nt: TGTGCCAGCAGCCAAGATTACAGCGGGACGTCCTACGAGCAGTACTTC
v_gene: TRBV9; d_gene: TRBD2; j_gene: TRBJ2-1; abundance: -; CDR3aa: CASRKGLANNEQFF; CDR3nt: TGTGCCAGCCGCAAGGGACTAGCGAACAATGAGCAGTTCTTC
v_gene: TRBV3-1/TRBV3-2; d_gene: TRBD2; j_gene: TRBJ2-5; abundance: -; CDR3aa: CASSLRTRGREETQYF; CDR3nt: TGTGCCAGCAGCCTCCGAACTCGCGGGAGGGAAGAGACCCAGTACTTC
v_gene: TRBV9; d_gene: TRBD2; j_gene: TRBJ2-1; abundance: -; CDR3aa: CASSDSGSRYEQFF; CDR3nt: TGTGCCAGCAGCGATAGCGGGAGTAGGTATGAGCAGTTCTTC
v_gene: TRBV4-1; d_gene: TRBD1; j_gene: TRBJ1-5; abundance: few; CDR3aa: CASSLGTGGNSNQPQHF; CDR3nt: TGCGCCAGCAGCCTTGGGACAGGGGGAAATAGCAATCAGCCCCAGCATTTT
v_gene: TRBV18; d_gene: TRBD2; j_gene: TRBJ2-1; abundance: -; CDR3aa: CASSPLTTASGREVQFF; CDR3nt: TGTGCCAGCTCACCTCTAACGACGGCTAGCGGGAGGGAAGTGCAGTTCTTC
v_gene: TRBV3-1/TRBV3-2; d_gene: -; j_gene: TRBJ1-2; abundance: -; CDR3aa: CASSQGGIFYGYTF; CDR3nt: TGTGCCAGCAGCCAAGGAGGGATTTTCTATGGCTACACCTTC
v_gene: TRBV7-8; d_gene: TRBD2; j_gene: TRBJ2-7; abundance: -; CDR3aa: CASSLGGSGRSGEQYF; CDR3nt: TGTGCCAGCAGCTTAGGGGGTAGCGGGAGATCTGGGGAGCAGTACTTC
v_gene: TRBV9; d_gene: -; j_gene: TRBJ1-1; abundance: once; CDR3aa: CASSAGQNTEAFF; CDR3nt: TGTGCCAGCAGCGCCGGACAGAACACTGAAGCTTTCTTT
v_gene: TRBV7-3; d_gene: -; j_gene: TRBJ2-1; abundance: -; CDR3aa: CASSLGIYNEQFF; CDR3nt: TGTGCCAGCAGCTTAGGCATTTACAATGAGCAGTTCTTC
v_gene: TRBV9; d_gene: TRBD2; j_gene: TRBJ2-5; abundance: -; CDR3aa: CASTVGERELETQYF; CDR3nt: TGTGCCAGCACCGTCGGGGAGCGGGAGTTGGAGACCCAGTACTTC
v_gene: TRBV9; d_gene: -; j_gene: TRBJ1-2; abundance: -; CDR3aa: CASSVGQANYGYTF; CDR3nt: TGTGCCAGCAGCGTAGGCCAGGCGAACTATGGCTACACCTTC
v_gene: TRBV6-5; d_gene: TRBD2; j_gene: TRBJ2-2; abundance: -; CDR3aa: CAILPGLAGTGELFF; CDR3nt: TGTGCCATCCTACCGGGACTAGCGGGGACCGGGGAGCTGTTTTTT
v_gene: TRBV19; d_gene: TRBD1; j_gene: TRBJ1-5; abundance: -; CDR3aa: CASSLNRGNNQPQHF; CDR3nt: TGTGCCAGTAGTTTAAACAGGGGTAACAATCAGCCCCAGCATTTT
v_gene: TRBV7-6; d_gene: -; j_gene: TRBJ2-2; abundance: -; CDR3aa: CASSLALQAANTGELFF; CDR3nt: TGTGCCAGCAGCTTAGCGCTTCAGGCCGCGAACACCGGGGAGCTGTTTTTT
v_gene: TRBV27; d_gene: -; j_gene: TRBJ1-6; abundance: -; CDR3aa: CASSLKGGLNSPLHF; CDR3nt: TGTGCCAGCAGTTTGAAAGGGGGACTAAATTCACCCCTCCACTTT
v_gene: TRBV11-2; d_gene: TRBD2; j_gene: TRBJ2-1; abundance: few; CDR3aa: CASSQTTGGNEQFF; CDR3nt: TGTGCCAGCAGTCAGACGACGGGAGGCAATGAGCAGTTCTTC